Below, 20 T cell receptor beta chains from the same sample are listed, as sequenced in a study of siplizumab effects on memory and regulatory T cells. Some clones are missing from TCRdb's copy, which holds only in-frame ones; the method was immunoSEQ multiplex PCR. There are 90,000 to 120,000 clones in the sample; more than 85% occur only once, and 2.5% to 3% lies in the top ten. Material: CD4+ T cells sorted from blood. The receptor source for this set is a human donor in good health. Some clones in this sample may be carry-over from other donors' samples.

This clone was detected a few times. The rearrangement joins TRBV7-8 to TRBJ2-5, with TRBD1 matching over 7 bases. The CDR3 runs 16 residues. Per germline, CDR1 SGHVS and CDR2 FQNEAQ. Trimming removed 2 bases from V and 5 bases from J; junction bases left unmatched: 11. The DNA for the CDR3 is TGTGCCAGCAGCTTACGGATAAGGACAGGTTCGGAGACCCAGTACTTC. Translated: CASSLRIRTGSETQYF.

This clone has only one observation. The chain carries TRBV13 and TRBJ1-1; D is ambiguous. Trimming cost V 5 bases and J 13 bases, with 17 bases left between them. The CDR3 loop spans 12 amino acids. CDR1 PRHDT and CDR2 FYEKMQ come from the germline V gene (reference sequence). CDR3 nucleotide sequence: TGTGCCAGCAGCCTTCGAAGGGCCGGGTGTTTCTTT. It translates to CASSLRRAGCFF.

Here the CDR3 DNA reads TGTGCCAGCAGTGAACAGGGGCAGGGCCCTAATCAGCCCCAGCATTTT. Its protein product is CASSEQGQGPNQPQHF. The chain links TRBV6-1 to TRBJ1-5; TRBD1 might be the D (6 bases). CDR3 length: 16 residues. The V end lost 2 bases, the J end lost 4 bases, and 15 bases lay between the germline ends. Germline values: CDR1 MNHNS, CDR2 SASEGT.

V usage is TRBV7-9 and J usage is TRBJ2-4; D unresolved. This CDR3 has 16 amino acids. The ends were cut back, 1 base at V and 0 bases at J, with 10 bases in the middle. Germline V gene sequence: CDR1 SEHNR, CDR2 FQNEAQ (reference sequence). The CDR3 bases are TGTGCCAGCAGCTTAGAGGGCACTGCAGCCAAAAACATTCAGTACTTC. Its translation: CASSLEGTAAKNIQYF.

The chain uses TRBV19 and TRBJ2-1; 13 positions agree with TRBD2. CDR1 and CDR2 (germline): LNHDA, SQIVND (reference sequence). J was trimmed by 4 bases and V by 3 bases; bases with no gene match: 6. The CDR3 is 17 amino acids. CDR3 amino acids: CASSIGLAGVGYNEQFF. The CDR3 DNA is TGTGCCAGTAGTATCGGACTAGCGGGAGTGGGGTACAATGAGCAGTTCTTC.

This sequence joins TRBV2 and TRBJ2-7; TRBD1 aligns across 9 bases. This CDR3 contains 13 residues. Germline V gene lookup returns CDR1 SNHLY and CDR2 FYNNEI. V was pared by 5 bases and J by 5 bases, with 4 bases of the junction left unmatched. CDR3 nucleotides: TGTGCCAGCAGTTCGGACAGGGGCAACGAGCAGTACTTC. Its protein product is CASSSDRGNEQYF. The variable domain in full, completed from reference TRBV2 and TRBJ2-7, reads EPEVTQTPSHQVTQMGQEVILRCVPISNHLYFYWYRQILGQKVEFLVSFYNNEISEKSEIFDDQFSVERPDGSNFTLKIRSTKLEDSAMYFCASSSDRGNEQYFGPGTRLTVT.

The chain is built from TRBV5-1 and TRBJ1-3, with D possibly being TRBD1 (5 bases). The germline V gene has CDR1 SGHRS and CDR2 YFSETQ. V dropped 1 base and J dropped 4 bases, with 18 bases sitting between them. The CDR3 extends over 17 amino acids. In DNA, the CDR3 is TGCGCCAGCAGCTTGATAGTATCAGGGCTGGCCGGAAACACCATATATTTT. Translated, it gives CASSLIVSGLAGNTIYF.

This rearrangement joins TRBV6-5 to TRBJ2-7; 9 bases fit TRBD2. The CDR3 contains 15 residues. Germline V gene data show CDR1 as MNHEY and CDR2 as SVGAGI. The V and J ends lost 5 bases and 2 bases, in that order; junction bases with no gene match: 7. Here the CDR3 reads CASSGPGLATYEQYF. For the CDR3, the DNA is TGTGCCAGCAGTGGGCCGGGACTAGCAACCTACGAGCAGTACTTC.

This chain connects TRBV27 to TRBJ2-7; D remains unclear. Germline CDR1 MNHEY, CDR2 SMNVEV (reference sequence). V shed 8 bases and J shed 2 bases, with 4 bases lying between them. The CDR3 has 10 amino acids. The CDR3 coding sequence is TGTGCCAGCGGCACCTACGAGCAGTACTTC. Protein sequence: CASGTYEQYF.

The V and J genes are TRBV2 and TRBJ1-6; D is undetermined. Germline CDR1 SNHLY, CDR2 FYNNEI. This CDR3 has 15 amino acids. Trimming stripped 7 bases from V and 9 bases from J, with 19 bases between. CDR3 in amino acids: CASTETNTGSSPLHF. The CDR3 nucleotides are TGTGCCAGCACCGAGACAAACACCGGGAGTTCACCCCTCCACTTT.

This chain connects TRBV6-6 to TRBJ2-2; the match to TRBD2 covers 13 bases. The V and J ends lost 7 bases and 4 bases, in that order; junction bases with no gene match: 3. The CDR3 covers 15 residues. Germline assignment: CDR1 MNHNY and CDR2 SVGAGI (reference sequence). In DNA form, the CDR3 reads TGTGCCAGCAAACGGACTAGCGGGAGCACCGGGGAGCTGTTTTTT. This gives the protein CASKRTSGSTGELFF.

The chain recombines TRBV5-1 with TRBJ2-1, with D perhaps matching TRBD2 (6 bases). Trimming took off 2 bases at V and 4 bases at J, with 22 bases between the two ends. The germline V gene has CDR1 SGHRS and CDR2 YFSETQ. The CDR3 contains 18 residues. The CDR3 DNA sequence: TGCGCCAGCAGCTTAAACCCCTTCGGGGGAAATGGTTACAATGAGCAGTTCTTC. Translated: CASSLNPFGGNGYNEQFF.

The V gene is TRBV9, the J gene TRBJ2-3, with 9 nucleotides matching TRBD1. The V and J ends lost 0 bases and 5 bases, in that order; junction bases with no gene match: 1. Germline CDR1 reads SGDLS; CDR2 reads YYNGEE. The CDR3 is 14 residues long. The CDR3: CASSVEGQGDTQYF. As DNA, the CDR3 is TGTGCCAGCAGCGTAGAGGGACAGGGAGATACGCAGTATTTT.

The chain carries TRBV7-3 and TRBJ2-1; no clear D. Germline loops: CDR1 SGHTA, CDR2 FQGTGA. V was trimmed by 1 base and J by 8 bases, leaving 12 bases between them. The CDR3 contains 14 residues. The CDR3 coding sequence is TGTGCCAGCAGCTTAATGGCGGAAGGATATGAGCAGTTCTTC. Its translation: CASSLMAEGYEQFF.

This clone has just a few counts. The chain uses TRBV6-5 and TRBJ2-7; a possible D gene is TRBD1 (6 bases). CDR1 and CDR2 (germline): MNHEY, SVGAGI. Deletions cut 5 bases from V and 1 base from J, with 12 bases between. The CDR3 extends over 14 amino acids. CDR3 loop: CASSSNRVSYEQYF. Written as DNA, the CDR3 is TGTGCCAGCAGTAGTAACAGGGTTTCCTACGAGCAGTACTTC.

The V gene is TRBV9, the J gene TRBJ2-7, with D tentatively TRBD1 (6 bases). The CDR3 spans 14 residues. Germline values: CDR1 SGDLS, CDR2 YYNGEE. V was pared by 3 bases and J by 3 bases, with 13 bases between. CDR3 DNA sequence: TGTGCCAGCAGCGCACAGGGTCCGGGCTACGAGCAGTACTTC. Translation: CASSAQGPGYEQYF. Filled out from reference TRBV9 and TRBJ2-7, the complete variable domain reads DSGVTQTPKHLITATGQRVTLRCSPRSGDLSVYWYQQSLDQGLQFLIQYYNGEERAKGNILERFSAQQFPDLHSELNLSSLELGDSALYFCASSAQGPGYEQYFGPGTRLTVT.

This clone was found once. This chain uses TRBV5-1 with TRBJ2-1; 7 nucleotides line up with TRBD1. Trimming cost V 0 bases and J 4 bases; bases outside gene matches: 10. Germline loops: CDR1 SGHRS, CDR2 YFSETQ. This CDR3 has 17 amino acids. CDR3 in amino acids: CASSLGLGDRSYNEQFF. CDR3 DNA sequence: TGCGCCAGCAGCTTGGGTCTCGGGGACAGATCTTACAATGAGCAGTTCTTC. Complete variable domain (other parts from reference TRBV5-1 and TRBJ2-1): KAGVTQTPRYLIKTRGQQVTLSCSPISGHRSVSWYQQTPGQGLQFLFEYFSETQRNKGNFPGRFSGRQFSNSRSEMNVSTLELGDSALYLCASSLGLGDRSYNEQFFGPGTRLTVL.

V usage is TRBV7-6 and J usage is TRBJ2-7; 7 bases are a match to TRBD2. V trimming: 5 bases; J trimming: 2 bases; junction bases outside the gene matches: 9. This CDR3 is built from 15 residues. Germline assignment: CDR1 SGHVS and CDR2 FNYEAQ. CDR3 DNA sequence: TGTGCCAGCAGCCCCTCAGCGGGACCAACCTACGAGCAGTACTTC. This sequence encodes CASSPSAGPTYEQYF.

The rearrangement joins TRBV2 to TRBJ1-3; the D is unclear. The germline V gene encodes CDR1 SNHLY and CDR2 FYNNEI. Trimming shortened V by 8 bases and J by 1 base, and 15 bases separated the two germline ends. This CDR3 has 15 amino acids. The CDR3 reads CASSKQRTSGNTIYF. The DNA for the CDR3 is TGTGCCAGCTCAAAACAGAGAACTTCTGGAAACACCATATATTTT.

V gene TRBV10-1 combines with J gene TRBJ2-2; 7 nucleotides align to TRBD1. V was pared by 5 bases and J by 0 bases, with 6 bases of the junction left unmatched. Per germline, CDR1 WNHNN and CDR2 SYGVQD (reference sequence). The CDR3 is 16 amino acids. CDR3 coding DNA: TGCGCCAGCAGTAAAAGACAGGGAACGAACACCGGGGAGCTGTTTTTT. This encodes CASSKRQGTNTGELFF.